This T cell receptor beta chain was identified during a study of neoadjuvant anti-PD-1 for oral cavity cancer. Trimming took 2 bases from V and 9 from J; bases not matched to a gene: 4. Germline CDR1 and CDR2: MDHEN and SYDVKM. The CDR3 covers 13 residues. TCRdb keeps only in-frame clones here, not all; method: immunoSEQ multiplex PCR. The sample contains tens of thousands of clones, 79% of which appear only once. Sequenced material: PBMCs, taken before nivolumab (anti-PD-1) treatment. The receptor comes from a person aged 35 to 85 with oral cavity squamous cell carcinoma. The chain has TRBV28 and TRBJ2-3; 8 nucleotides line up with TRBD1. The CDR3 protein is CASSLTRQGTQYF. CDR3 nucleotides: TGTGCCAGCAGTTTAACTCGACAGGGGACGCAGTATTTT.